A single T cell receptor (beta chain) is shown here with its context. It has no known antigen specificity. No base qualities exist here, and no much larger clone lies one base off it. This sample stems from a study of T-cell reconstitution after alpha-beta-depleted transplantation in children (dated by TCRdb to the mid-2010s). In the study overall: Using TCR repertoire profiling, the study followed T-cell immune reconstitution in a quantitative way in children after TCRalphabeta/CD19-depleted allogeneic hematopoietic cell transplantation.

The investigation overall reported the following: About two months after transplant, the apparently early recovery of alphabetaT-cell counts reportedly depended on just several hundred clones that had expanded rapidly and came from non-depleted graft cells. Over subsequent months, a decline in hyperexpanded clone frequencies was noted, and after one year, T-cell counts and TCRbeta diversity were mostly ascribed to newly produced T cells. The high TCRbeta diversity at day 60 in some patients was ascribed to recipient T cells and intrathymic progenitors that had survived conditioning.

Read against the paper, the sample's treatment or condition label means: allogeneic hematopoietic cell transplantation with graft depleted of TCRalphabeta T cells and CD19 B cells. Transplant recipients were children who received TCRalphabeta/CD19-depleted allogeneic hematopoietic cell grafts. The method was PCR. The sample was run on an Illumina HiSeq 2500. TCR library preparation used molecular barcoding, with unique molecular identifiers applied to normalize quantification of the TCRbeta repertoire. Using fastp at Q25 and MiXCR, TCRdb reprocessed the public reads and kept productive beta chains. Every entry covers one CDR3 protein and lists the most common genes and DNA from its rows. For this sample there are 900,000 or so distinct CDR3 sequences; less than 20% appear just once. Together, the top ten hold under 6% of the sample. CDR3 length: 12 amino acids, cysteine to phenylalanine. The entry retains the CDR3 DNA only, 36 bases that are in frame from base 1. CDR1 and CDR2 were assigned from the germline V gene as KGHSH and LQKENI. Trimming removed 2 bases from V and 8 bases from J, leaving 9 bases between the germline ends.

The sample consisted of PBMCs, mostly from graft donor cells, taken 360 days after TCRalphabeta/CD19-depleted stem cell transplant. Rearrangement joined TRBV18 to TRBJ1-2; TRBD1 is a possible D gene, resting on 6 matching bases. The sequence was collected from a male patient younger than 18 who had a stem cell transplant for acute lymphoblastic leukemia, so the T cells may come from the graft donor. Here the CDR3 is given as CASSPNRDGYTF. The bases are TGTGCCAGCTCACCAAACAGGGACGGCTACACCTTC.